This T cell receptor beta chain originates from a study of T-cell memory formation after mild COVID-19. Study conclusions and caveats: Second-wave clones with a day 37 peak had unconfirmed SARS-CoV-2 specificity. Prior to infection, memory already included some responding clones, suggesting cross-reactive memory joined.

From germline, CDR1 is MNHEY and CDR2 SVGEGT. CDR3 length equals 17 residues. V lost 8 bases to trimming and J lost 4 bases; unmatched junction nucleotides: 10. TCR alpha and TCR beta cDNA libraries carrying sample barcodes and UMIs were produced by 5'RACE using constant-segment primers. TCRdb used MiXCR to reprocess the 5' RACE reads, holding one entry per CDR3 protein. The sample gives 150,000 to 200,000 distinct CDR3 sequences, under 14% of which show up once; about 3.8% is in the top ten. Note on this clonotype: Its target is unknown.

The sequenced sample was PBMCs or a T cell subset sorted from them (not recorded which). The sequence came from a man younger than 35 who had mild COVID-19 (a few samples of this study predate the infection). Cell type and time point are not known. The rearrangement joins TRBV6-2 or TRBV6-3 to TRBJ2-3, with TRBD2 identical over 15 bases. The CDR3: CASARTSGGASPDTQYF. For the CDR3, the DNA is TGTGCCAGCGCGAGGACTAGCGGGGGGGCCTCTCCAGATACGCAGTATTTT.